These T cell receptor beta chains were read from a single sample in a study of identical twins. TCRdb reanalysed the 5' RACE reads using MiXCR and keeps one entry per CDR3 protein. The data hold about 890,000 distinct CDR3 sequences, with approximately 13% observed a single time. This sample also belongs to another study, concerning yellow fever vaccine responses in identical twins.

The sequenced sample consisted of PBMCs. These TCRs come from a woman between 18 and 29 years old in good health. Each CDR3 is given with its conserved first and last residue. Fields, in order: D gene, J gene, clone size, V gene, CDR3 DNA, CDR3 protein. D genes are given only for firm matches. A row's size may be missing; if present it is once, few, many or a size class.

>-|TRBJ2-5|-|TRBV2
TGTGCCAGCAGTGAATCCTCCAGGGTGGCGTACTTC
CASSESSRVAYF
>-|TRBJ2-1|many|TRBV10-3
TGTGCCATCAGTGATTTTGGCAATGAGCAGTTCTTC
CAISDFGNEQFF
>-|TRBJ2-7|-|TRBV13
TGTGCCAGCAGCTTATGGGCAGTCTCCTACGAGCAGTACTTC
CASSLWAVSYEQYF
>-|TRBJ2-5|few|TRBV20-1
TGCAGTGCTTCTGGGGTTCTGGCCGGGGAGACCCAGTACTTC
CSASGVLAGETQYF
>-|TRBJ2-1|-|TRBV11-2
TGTGCCAGCAGCTTGTTTACCGGGGGATGGACGGGATTC
CASSLFTGGWTGF
>TRBD2|TRBJ2-3|-|TRBV20-1
TGCAGTGCAGGGACTAGCGGGAGTTCTGATACGCAGTATTTT
CSAGTSGSSDTQYF
>TRBD1|TRBJ2-7|few|TRBV20-1
TGCAGTGCTAGGGGGAACAGGGGGCTTTACGAGCAGTACTTC
CSARGNRGLYEQYF
>TRBD2|TRBJ2-3|-|TRBV28
TGTGCCAGCAGGACTACCTCATCATGGGGGGAGGGCCGTGCAGATACGCAGTATTTT
CASRTTSSWGEGRADTQYF
>-|TRBJ2-2|few|TRBV5-1
TGCGCCAGCAGCTCCCCCGAGTCCACGAACACCGGGGAGCTGTTTTTT
CASSSPESTNTGELFF
>-|TRBJ1-5|few|TRBV3-1
TGTGCCAGCAGCCAACTTCCGCCTCTACAGGGTCAGCCCCAGCATTTT
CASSQLPPLQGQPQHF
>-|TRBJ1-5|few|TRBV2
TGTGCCAGCAGTGAAATTGGGAGAGGGCAAACCCAGCATTTT
CASSEIGRGQTQHF
>TRBD1|TRBJ1-5|-|TRBV5-5
TGTGCCAGCAGCTTAGGACAGGGACTCAATCAGCCCCAGCATTTT
CASSLGQGLNQPQHF
>-|TRBJ2-3|many|TRBV5-1
TGCGCCAGCAGCACCCGACAGGACCCGCCAGATACGCAGTATTTT
CASSTRQDPPDTQYF
>TRBD2|TRBJ2-1|few|TRBV24-1
TGTGCCACCAGCGGCCGGGAGCGGGATACCTACAATGAGCAGTTCTTC
CATSGRERDTYNEQFF
>TRBD1|TRBJ2-2|few|TRBV7-9
TGTGCCAGCAGCCGTCCAACAGGGGACACCGGGGAGCTGTTTTTT
CASSRPTGDTGELFF
>-|TRBJ2-3|many|TRBV10-3
TGTGCCATCAGTGAGGTACAGGCCACAGATACGCAGTATTTT
CAISEVQATDTQYF
>-|TRBJ1-1|few|TRBV12-3/TRBV12-4
TGTGCCAGCAGTTTAATTGCTGGGATAAGAAAGGAAGCTTTCTTT
CASSLIAGIRKEAFF
>-|TRBJ2-2|few|TRBV29-1
TGCAGCGTTGAAGTCAGGTTCGGGGAGCTGTTTTTT
CSVEVRFGELFF
>TRBD1|TRBJ1-2|-|TRBV2
TGTGCCAGCAGAGCCTTAGGACAGGGTTCCTATGGCTACACCTTC
CASRALGQGSYGYTF
>-|TRBJ1-2|-|TRBV7-9
TGTGCCAGCAGCTCCGACTGGGGAGGCTACACCTTC
CASSSDWGGYTF
>TRBD1|TRBJ1-1|many|TRBV28
TGTGCCAGCAGTTTCCCGACAGGGGGTAACTTGAACACTGAAGCTTTCTTT
CASSFPTGGNLNTEAFF
>-|TRBJ2-1|few|TRBV10-1
TGCGCCAGCAGTTCCAGTTTGTTGGGATACAATGAGCAGTTCTTC
CASSSSLLGYNEQFF
>TRBD1|TRBJ2-1|-|TRBV6-5
TGTGCCAGCAGTTCACGACAGGGTTCGTTCTTC
CASSSRQGSFF